The sequence of this T cell receptor (beta chain) was determined in a study of blood T cell repertoires in COVID-19. Across the whole study: The United States, Italy and Spain provided the acute and convalescent COVID-19 samples.

Authors' data handling: Amplifying reference gene primers gave estimates of nucleated cell counts. Repertoires were generated with immunoSEQ multiplex PCR, while TCRdb's copy carries only in-frame clones and drops some. V and J calls and clone size are those listed in that table; D and trimming were worked out from the DNA. The sample carries around 300,000 clones, approximately 88% recorded once. In its sample, this clone was seen once. The sequence came from a woman aged 45 to 65 with active or convalescent COVID-19. The specimen was peripheral blood.

This CDR3 reads CASSLQGQWNTEAFF. The CDR3, as DNA: TGTGCCAGCAGTCTGCAGGGACAGTGGAACACTGAAGCTTTCTTT. The chain is built from TRBV28 and TRBJ1-1; 7 bases agree with TRBD1. Germline V CDR1 and CDR2: MDHEN, SYDVKM. The CDR3 is 15 residues long. V was pared by 5 bases and J by 1 base, with 7 bases of the junction left unmatched.